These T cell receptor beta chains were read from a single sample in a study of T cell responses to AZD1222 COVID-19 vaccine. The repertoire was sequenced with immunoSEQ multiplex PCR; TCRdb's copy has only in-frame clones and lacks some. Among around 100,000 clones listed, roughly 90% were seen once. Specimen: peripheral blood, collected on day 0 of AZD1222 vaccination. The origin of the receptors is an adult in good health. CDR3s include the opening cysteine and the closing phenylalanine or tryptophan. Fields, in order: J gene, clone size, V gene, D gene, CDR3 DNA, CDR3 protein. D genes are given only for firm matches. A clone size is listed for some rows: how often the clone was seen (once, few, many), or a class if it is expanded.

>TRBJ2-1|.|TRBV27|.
TGTGCCAGCAGTTTACGGGGACTGTCGGACTACAATGAGCAGTTCTTC
CASSLRGLSDYNEQFF
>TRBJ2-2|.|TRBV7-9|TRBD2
TGTGCCAGCTCCAAGCGGGAGCTGAACGCCGGGGAGCTGTTTTTT
CASSKRELNAGELFF
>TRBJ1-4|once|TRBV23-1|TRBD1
TGCGCCAGCAGTCAATCGAGCCGGGGGCAGGGGGCAACTAATGAAAAACTGTTTTTT
CASSQSSRGQGATNEKLFF
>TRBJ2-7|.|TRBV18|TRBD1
TGTGCCAGCTCACCGAGACAGGGGGCAGGCGAGCAGTACTTC
CASSPRQGAGEQYF
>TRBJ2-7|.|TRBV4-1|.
TGCGCCAGCAGCCAAGGGACTGCCTCTACCTACGAGCAGTACTTC
CASSQGTASTYEQYF
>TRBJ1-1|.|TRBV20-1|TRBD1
TGCAGTTTCCAGGGGGCTGAAGCTTTCTTT
CSFQGAEAFF
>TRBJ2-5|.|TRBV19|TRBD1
TGTGCCAGTAGCCCAGGGGGCCTGCAAGAGACCCAGTACTTC
CASSPGGLQETQYF
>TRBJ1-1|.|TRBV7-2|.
TGTGCCAGCAGCTCCCCACAGGAGAACACTGAAGCTTTCTTT
CASSSPQENTEAFF
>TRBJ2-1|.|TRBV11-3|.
TGTGCCAGCAGCTTAACGGACGATGAGCAGTTCTTC
CASSLTDDEQFF
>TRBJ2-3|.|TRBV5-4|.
TGTGCCAGCAGCTACAAGGGCACAGATACGCAGTATTTT
CASSYKGTDTQYF
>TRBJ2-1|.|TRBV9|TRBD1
TGTGCCAGCAGCGTGCGGCAGGGGGTTGAGAATGAGCAGTTCTTC
CASSVRQGVENEQFF
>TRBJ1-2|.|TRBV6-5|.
TGTGCCAGCAGTTGGGGGGGGCGCGACTATGGCTACACCTTC
CASSWGGRDYGYTF
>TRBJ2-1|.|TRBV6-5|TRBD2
TGTGCCAGCACCCCGACTAGCGGGGGCTACAATGAGCAGTTCTTC
CASTPTSGGYNEQFF
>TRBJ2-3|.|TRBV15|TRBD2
TGTGCCACCAGCACGGGGACTAGCGGGAGAGAAGATACGCAGTATTTT
CATSTGTSGREDTQYF
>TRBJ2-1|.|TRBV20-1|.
TGCAGTGGGGGTGGGGGCAATGAGCAGTTCTTC
CSGGGGNEQFF
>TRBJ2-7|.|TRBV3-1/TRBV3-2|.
TGTGCCAGCAGCCAGGTCAATACAGACTACGAGCAGTACTTC
CASSQVNTDYEQYF
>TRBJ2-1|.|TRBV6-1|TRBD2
TGTGCCAGCAGTGACCAACTAGCGGGGGGACTCAATGAGCAGTTCTTC
CASSDQLAGGLNEQFF
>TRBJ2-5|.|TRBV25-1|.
TGTGCCAGCACCTTGTCGGGGTCGGAGACCCAGTACTTC
CASTLSGSETQYF
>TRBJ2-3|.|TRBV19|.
TGTGCCAGTAGTCATGCAGCTGATACGCAGTATTTT
CASSHAADTQYF
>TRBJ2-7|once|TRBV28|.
TGTGCCAGCAGCCTCGGGACTCTCTCCACCTACGAGCAGTACTTC
CASSLGTLSTYEQYF
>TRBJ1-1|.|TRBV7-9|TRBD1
TGTGCCAGCAGCTTAGGGCAGGGGGCTCATGGCACTGAAGCTTTCTTT
CASSLGQGAHGTEAFF
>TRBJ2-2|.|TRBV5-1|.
TGCGCCAGCAGCTTGGGTTATAACACCGGGGAGCTGTTTTTT
CASSLGYNTGELFF
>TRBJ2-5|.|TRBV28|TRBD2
TGTGCCAGCAGTCGCGGGGGGCAAGAGACCCAGTACTTC
CASSRGGQETQYF
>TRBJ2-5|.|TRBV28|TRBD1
TGTGCCGGTTTCCTTGGGGACGACAGGGGGCCGGAGACCCAGTACTTC
CAGFLGDDRGPETQYF
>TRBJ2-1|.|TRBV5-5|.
TGTGCCAGCAGCTTGGAAACACACAATGAGCAGTTCTTC
CASSLETHNEQFF
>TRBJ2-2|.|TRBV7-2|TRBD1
TGTGCCCAGGGTGGACAGGGGAACACCGGGGAGCTGTTTTTT
CAQGGQGNTGELFF
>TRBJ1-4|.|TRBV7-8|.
TGTGCCAGCAGCTTGCAGGGAAGGGGTGAAAAACTGTTTTTT
CASSLQGRGEKLFF
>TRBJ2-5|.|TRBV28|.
TGTGCCAGCAGTTTAGGGCAGAGCCAAGAGACCCAGTACTTC
CASSLGQSQETQYF
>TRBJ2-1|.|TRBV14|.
TGTGCCAGCAGCCAATCTATTCACAATGAGCAGTTCTTC
CASSQSIHNEQFF
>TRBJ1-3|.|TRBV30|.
TGTGCCTGGAGTAAAGACAGCCCCGCGGCTGGAAACACCATATATTTT
CAWSKDSPAAGNTIYF
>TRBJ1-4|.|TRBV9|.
TGTGCCAGCAGCACCTCCGGGACCGGAGAAAAACTGTTTTTT
CASSTSGTGEKLFF
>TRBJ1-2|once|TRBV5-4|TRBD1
TGTGCCAGCAGCTTGCCGGGGCCGCGACAGGGGGCGGATGGCTACACCTTC
CASSLPGPRQGADGYTF
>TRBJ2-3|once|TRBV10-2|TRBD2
TGCGCCAGCAGTGAGTCGGTGCGGGGGGGAAAATCAAGCACAGATACGCAGTATTTT
CASSESVRGGKSSTDTQYF
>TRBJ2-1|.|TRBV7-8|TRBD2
TGTGCCAGCAGCCCCGGGACTAGCGGGGCGGGGGAGCAGTTCTTC
CASSPGTSGAGEQFF
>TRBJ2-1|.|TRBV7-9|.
TGTGCCAGCAGCCCCCTAACAGGGTACGCGTTCTTC
CASSPLTGYAFF
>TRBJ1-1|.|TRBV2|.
TGTGCCAGCCTAGGGTACACTGAAGCTTTCTTT
CASLGYTEAFF
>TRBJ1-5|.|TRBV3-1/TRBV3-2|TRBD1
TGTGCCAGCAGCCAAGGGACAGGGGGGTATAGCAATCAGCCCCAGCATTTT
CASSQGTGGYSNQPQHF
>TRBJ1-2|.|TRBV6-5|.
TGTGCCAGCACTCGCGACAGGAACTATGGCTACACCTTC
CASTRDRNYGYTF
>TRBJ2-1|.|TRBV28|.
TGTGCCAGCAGTTTTCTGGGGAGAGGCTACAATGAGCAGTTCTTC
CASSFLGRGYNEQFF
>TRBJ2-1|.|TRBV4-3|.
TGCGCCAGCAGACTGTCTTTGGCCTCTGGGGACAATGAGCAGTTCTTC
CASRLSLASGDNEQFF
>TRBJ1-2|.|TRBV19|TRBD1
TGTGCCAGTAGTATAGATCGGGACAGGGAAGGCTACACCTTC
CASSIDRDREGYTF
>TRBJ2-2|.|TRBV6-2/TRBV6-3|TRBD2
TGTGCCAGCAGCTCGTTAGCGGGGGGTCCCTCTTTATTCGGGGAGCTGTTTTTT
CASSSLAGGPSLFGELFF
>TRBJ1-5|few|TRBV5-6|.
TGTGCCAGCAGCTTGGCGGCCGCCACTTATCAGCCCCAGCATTTT
CASSLAAATYQPQHF
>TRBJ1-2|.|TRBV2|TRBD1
TGTGCCAGCAGTGAAGGACAGGGGGCGTACTATGGCTACACCTTC
CASSEGQGAYYGYTF
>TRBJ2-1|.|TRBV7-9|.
TGTGCCAGCAGCTCCCCGGGCCACGGAGGCAATGAGCAGTTCTTC
CASSSPGHGGNEQFF
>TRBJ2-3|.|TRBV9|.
TGTGCCAGCAGCGTAGCTCCCGGGGGCGGGACAGCAGATACGCAGTATTTT
CASSVAPGGGTADTQYF
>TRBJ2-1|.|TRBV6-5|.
TGTGCCAGCAGTTACTCAGGGAGCTCCTACAATGAGCAGTTCTTC
CASSYSGSSYNEQFF
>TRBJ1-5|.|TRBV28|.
TGTGCCAGCAGTTCACCTGGGGGGAACAATCAGCCCCAGCATTTT
CASSSPGGNNQPQHF
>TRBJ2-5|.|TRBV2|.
TGTGCCAGCAGTGAACGACTACCAGAGGAGACCCAGTACTTC
CASSERLPEETQYF
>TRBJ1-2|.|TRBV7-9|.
TGTGCCAGCAGCTTAGAGCAGGTCCATGGCTACACCTTC
CASSLEQVHGYTF
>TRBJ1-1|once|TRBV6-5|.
TGTGCCAGCAGTTCAGGAGGTGGGCACACTGAAGCTTTCTTT
CASSSGGGHTEAFF
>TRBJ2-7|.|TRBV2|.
TGTGCCAGCAGTGAACAGGGTTCCTACGAGCAGTACTTC
CASSEQGSYEQYF